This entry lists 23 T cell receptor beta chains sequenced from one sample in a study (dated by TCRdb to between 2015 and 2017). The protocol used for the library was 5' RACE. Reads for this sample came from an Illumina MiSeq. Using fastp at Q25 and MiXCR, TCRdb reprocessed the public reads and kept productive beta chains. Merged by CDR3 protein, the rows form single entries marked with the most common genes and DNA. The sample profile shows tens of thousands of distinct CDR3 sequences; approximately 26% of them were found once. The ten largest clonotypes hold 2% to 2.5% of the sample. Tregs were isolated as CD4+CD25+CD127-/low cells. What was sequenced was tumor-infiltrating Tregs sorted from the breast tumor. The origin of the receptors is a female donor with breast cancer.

The CDR3 reads CASRQGLAGTNEQFF. The DNA for the CDR3 is TGTGCCAGCAGACAGGGACTAGCGGGGACCAATGAGCAGTTCTTC. The chain has TRBV12-3 or TRBV12-4 and TRBJ2-1; TRBD2 matches 13 bases. This CDR3 spans 15 amino acids. Trimming removed 6 bases from V and 6 bases from J; junction bases left unmatched: 5.

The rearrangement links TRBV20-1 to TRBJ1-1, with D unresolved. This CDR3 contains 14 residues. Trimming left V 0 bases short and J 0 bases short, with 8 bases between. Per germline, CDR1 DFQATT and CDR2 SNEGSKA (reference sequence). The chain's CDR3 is CSARDPHMNTEAFF. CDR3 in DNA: TGCAGTGCTAGAGATCCCCATATGAACACTGAAGCTTTCTTT.

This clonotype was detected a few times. CDR3 sequence reads: CSARVGQGIGSYEQYF. The CDR3 bases are TGCAGTGCTAGAGTAGGCCAGGGGATAGGCTCCTACGAGCAGTACTTC. The rearrangement uses TRBV20-1 and TRBJ2-7; D is perhaps TRBD1 (6 bases). Trimming cost V 1 base and J 0 bases, with 16 bases left between them. Germline CDR1 reads DFQATT; CDR2 reads SNEGSKA (reference sequence). This CDR3 is built from 16 residues.

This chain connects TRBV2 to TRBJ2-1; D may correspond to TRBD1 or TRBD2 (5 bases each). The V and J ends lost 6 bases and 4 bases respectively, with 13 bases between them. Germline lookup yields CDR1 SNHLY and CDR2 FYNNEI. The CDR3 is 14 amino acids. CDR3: CASSPGLSYNEQFF. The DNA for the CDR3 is TGTGCCAGCAGCCCGGGGCTATCTTACAATGAGCAGTTCTTC.

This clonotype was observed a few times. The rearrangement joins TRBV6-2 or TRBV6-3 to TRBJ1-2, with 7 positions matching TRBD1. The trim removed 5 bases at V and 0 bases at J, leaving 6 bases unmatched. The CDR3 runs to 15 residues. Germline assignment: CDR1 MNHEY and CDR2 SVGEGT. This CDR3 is CASSKGTASNYGYTF. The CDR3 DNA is TGTGCCAGCAGTAAAGGGACAGCTTCTAACTATGGCTACACCTTC.

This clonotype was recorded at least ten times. The CDR3 DNA reads TGTGCCAGCAGCTTATTTTTGTACGGTGAAGCTTTCTTT. It specifies CASSLFLYGEAFF. The rearrangement uses TRBV7-3 and TRBJ1-1; D gene unclear. V lost 2 bases to trimming and J lost 7 bases, with 11 bases between them. Per germline, CDR1 SGHTA and CDR2 FQGTGA. The CDR3 has 13 amino acids.

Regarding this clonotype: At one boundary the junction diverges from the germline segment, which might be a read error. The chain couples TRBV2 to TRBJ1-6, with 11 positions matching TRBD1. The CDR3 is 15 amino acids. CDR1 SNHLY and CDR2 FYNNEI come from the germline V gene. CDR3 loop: CGSTRDRGTDSPLHF. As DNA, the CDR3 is TGTGGCAGCACGCGGGACAGGGGGACTGATTCACCCCTCCACTTT.

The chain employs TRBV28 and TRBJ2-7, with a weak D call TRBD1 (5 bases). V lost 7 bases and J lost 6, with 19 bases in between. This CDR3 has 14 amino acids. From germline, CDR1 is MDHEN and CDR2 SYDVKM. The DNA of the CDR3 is TGTGCCAGCACCACCCCCCCGGCAGGGCGCGAGCAGTACTTC. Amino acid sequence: CASTTPPAGREQYF. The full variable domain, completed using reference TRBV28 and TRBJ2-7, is DVKVTQSSRYLVKRTGEKVFLECVQDMDHENMFWYRQDPGLGLRLIYFSYDVKMKEKGDIPEGYSVSREKKERFSLILESASTNQTSMYLCASTTPPAGREQYFGPGTRLTVT.

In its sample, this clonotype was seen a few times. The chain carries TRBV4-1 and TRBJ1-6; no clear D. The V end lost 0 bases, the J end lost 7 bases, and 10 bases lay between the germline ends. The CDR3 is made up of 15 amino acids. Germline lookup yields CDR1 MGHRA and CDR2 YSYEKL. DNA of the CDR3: TGCGCCAGCAGCCAAGAACCCCTGGTAAATTCACCCCTCCACTTT. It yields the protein CASSQEPLVNSPLHF.

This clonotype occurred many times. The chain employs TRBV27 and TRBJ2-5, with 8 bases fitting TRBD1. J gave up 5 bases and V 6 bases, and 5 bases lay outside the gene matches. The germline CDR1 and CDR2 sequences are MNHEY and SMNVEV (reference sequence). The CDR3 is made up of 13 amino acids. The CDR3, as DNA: TGTGCCAGCAGACGGACAGGGAGTGAGACCCAGTACTTC. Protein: CASRRTGSETQYF.

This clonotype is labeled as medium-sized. CDR3 region: CASSPLAGVTDTQYF. As DNA, the CDR3 is TGTGCCAGCAGTCCCCTAGCGGGAGTGACAGATACGCAGTATTTT. The rearrangement joins TRBV2 to TRBJ2-3, with 10 bases matching TRBD2. The CDR3 totals 15 residues. Germline-derived CDR1 and CDR2 are SNHLY and FYNNEI. The junction had 5 bases not matched to a gene; V was cut back by 5 bases and J by 3 bases.

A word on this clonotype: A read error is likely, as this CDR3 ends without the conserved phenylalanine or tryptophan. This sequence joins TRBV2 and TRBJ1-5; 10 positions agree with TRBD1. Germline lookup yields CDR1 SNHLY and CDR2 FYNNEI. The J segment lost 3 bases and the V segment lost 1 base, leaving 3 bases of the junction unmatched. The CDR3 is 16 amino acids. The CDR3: CASSEEGQGFNQPQHL. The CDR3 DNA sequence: TGTGCCAGCAGTGAAGAGGGACAGGGGTTCAATCAGCCCCAGCATCTT.

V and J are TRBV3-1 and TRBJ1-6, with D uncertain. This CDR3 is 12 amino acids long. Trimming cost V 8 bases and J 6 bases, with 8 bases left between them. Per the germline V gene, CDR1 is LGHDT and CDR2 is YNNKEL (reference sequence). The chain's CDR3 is CASSEANSPLHF. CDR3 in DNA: TGTGCCAGCTCGGAGGCTAATTCACCCCTCCACTTT.

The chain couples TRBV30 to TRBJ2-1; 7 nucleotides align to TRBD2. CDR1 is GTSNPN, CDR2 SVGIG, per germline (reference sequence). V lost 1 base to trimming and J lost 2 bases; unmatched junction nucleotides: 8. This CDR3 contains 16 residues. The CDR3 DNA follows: TGTGCCTGGAGTGGGCTAGCGGCACAAACCTACAATGAGCAGTTCTTC. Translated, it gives CAWSGLAAQTYNEQFF.

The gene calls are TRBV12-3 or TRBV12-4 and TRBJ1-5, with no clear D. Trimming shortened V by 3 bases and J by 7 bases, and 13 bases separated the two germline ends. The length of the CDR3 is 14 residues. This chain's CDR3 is CASSLSWVGQPQHF. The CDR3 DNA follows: TGTGCCAGCAGTTTGTCTTGGGTAGGACAGCCCCAGCATTTT.

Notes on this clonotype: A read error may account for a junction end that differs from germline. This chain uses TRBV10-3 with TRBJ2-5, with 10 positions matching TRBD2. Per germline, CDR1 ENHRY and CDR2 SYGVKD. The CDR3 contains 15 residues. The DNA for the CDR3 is TGTGCCGTCAGTTCGACTAGCGGGCCACAAGAGACCCAGTACTTC. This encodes CAVSSTSGPQETQYF.

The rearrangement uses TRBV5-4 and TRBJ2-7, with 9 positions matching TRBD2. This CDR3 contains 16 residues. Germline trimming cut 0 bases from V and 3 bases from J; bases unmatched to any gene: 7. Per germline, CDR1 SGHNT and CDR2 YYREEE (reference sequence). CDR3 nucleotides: TGTGCCAGCAGCTTGGTTGCGGGAGGGCTTAGCTACGAGCAGTACTTC. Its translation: CASSLVAGGLSYEQYF.

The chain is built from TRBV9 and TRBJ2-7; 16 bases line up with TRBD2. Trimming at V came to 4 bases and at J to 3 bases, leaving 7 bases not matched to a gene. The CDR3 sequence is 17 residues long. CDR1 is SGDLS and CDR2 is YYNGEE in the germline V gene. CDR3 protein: CASSPGLAGGSLYEQYF. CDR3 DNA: TGTGCCAGCAGCCCGGGACTAGCGGGAGGGTCCCTCTACGAGCAGTACTTC.

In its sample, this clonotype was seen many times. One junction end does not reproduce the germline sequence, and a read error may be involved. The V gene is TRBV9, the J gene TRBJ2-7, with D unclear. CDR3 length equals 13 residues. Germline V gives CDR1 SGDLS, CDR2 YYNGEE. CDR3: CASSVGTSHEQYF. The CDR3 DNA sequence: TGTGCCAGCAGCGTAGGGACCTCCCACGAGCAGTACTTC.

The CDR3 region has the DNA TGTGCCAGCAGCTTGGTGCCAGGAGGAAATCAGCCCCAGCATTTT. Residues: CASSLVPGGNQPQHF. This chain uses TRBV5-4 with TRBJ1-5, with D unclear. From germline, CDR1 is SGHNT and CDR2 YYREEE (reference sequence). Trimming removed 0 bases at V and 4 bases at J, with 11 bases between. This CDR3 spans 15 amino acids.

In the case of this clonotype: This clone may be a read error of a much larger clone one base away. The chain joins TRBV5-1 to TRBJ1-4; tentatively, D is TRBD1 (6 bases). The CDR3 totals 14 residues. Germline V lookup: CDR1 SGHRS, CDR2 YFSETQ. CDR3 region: CTSSPTGRDQKLFF. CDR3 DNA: TGCACCAGCAGCCCGACAGGTCGAGACCAAAAACTGTTTTTT.

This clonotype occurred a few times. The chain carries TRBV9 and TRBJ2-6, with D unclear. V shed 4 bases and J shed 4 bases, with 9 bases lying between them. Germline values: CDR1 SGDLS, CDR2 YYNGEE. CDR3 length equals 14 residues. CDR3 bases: TGTGCCAGCAGCCCCATTGTCGGGGCCAACGTCCTGACTTTC. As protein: CASSPIVGANVLTF.

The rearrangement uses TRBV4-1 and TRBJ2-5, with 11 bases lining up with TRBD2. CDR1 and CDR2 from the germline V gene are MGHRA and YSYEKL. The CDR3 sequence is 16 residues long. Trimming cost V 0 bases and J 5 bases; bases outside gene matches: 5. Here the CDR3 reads CASSQDRGTSGETQYF. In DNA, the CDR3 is TGCGCCAGCAGCCAAGATCGGGGGACTAGCGGTGAGACCCAGTACTTC.